This T cell receptor (beta chain) was observed in a study of T cells in Graves' hyperthyroidism and ophthalmopathy. Study-wide points: A model using 13 V-J features told ophthalmopathy apart from stable hyperthyroidism.

The J segment lost 5 bases and the V segment lost 6 bases, leaving 11 bases of the junction unmatched. The germline gives CDR1 SQVTM, CDR2 ANQGSEA. The CDR3 extends over 15 amino acids. This clonotype was seen many times. The target antigen is unknown. Template material for amplifying TCR beta CDR3 regions consisted of RNA transcripts. HTBI primers were the set used in a first-round RT-PCR of the TCR CDR3. TCRdb redid the calling of the multiplex PCR reads with MiXCR, one entry per CDR3 protein. The table includes 530,000 or so distinct CDR3 sequences, 35% to 55% detected once. Hyperthyroidism had been newly diagnosed in patients aged 18 to 65, and its duration was under 2 months.

This chain connects TRBV29-1 to TRBJ2-5; TRBD2 agrees at 11 bases. The receptor's source is a woman aged 18-30 years with Graves' hyperthyroidism. Sequenced material: peripheral blood or thyroid tissue (not recorded which). The CDR3 loop is CSVSYSGRALETQYF. Here the CDR3 DNA reads TGCAGCGTCTCCTATAGCGGGAGGGCCCTGGAGACCCAGTACTTC.